These 7 T cell receptor beta chains were all obtained from the same sample, sequenced in a study of blood T cell repertoires in COVID-19. Generated by immunoSEQ multiplex PCR, the TCRdb table keeps only in-frame clones and is missing some. The table shows 250,000 to 300,000 clones, with 85% to 90% occurring only once. Sample: peripheral blood. These receptors came from a man aged 18 to 30 with active or convalescent COVID-19.

The genes are TRBV5-4 and TRBJ2-7; the match to TRBD2 covers 13 bases. Losses at the gene ends were 3 bases for V and 4 bases for J; bases not matched to a gene: 4. Germline values: CDR1 SGHNT, CDR2 YYREEE (reference sequence). The CDR3 is made up of 15 amino acids. The DNA of the CDR3 is TGTGCCAGCAGCTCATGGACTAGCGGGGGATACGAGCAGTACTTC. This gives the protein CASSSWTSGGYEQYF.

The rearrangement links TRBV5-1 to TRBJ1-4; D may be TRBD1 (5 bases). Germline CDR1 and CDR2: SGHRS and YFSETQ. V was cut by 0 bases and J by 4 bases, with 7 bases left in between. This CDR3 is built from 14 residues. CDR3 region: CASSLGGHNEKLFF. For the CDR3, the DNA is TGCGCCAGCAGCTTGGGCGGACATAATGAAAAACTGTTTTTT.

The chain joins TRBV9 to TRBJ2-2, with 8 nucleotides matching TRBD1. Germline V gene data show CDR1 as SGDLS and CDR2 as YYNGEE. The CDR3 runs to 16 residues. V lost 3 bases to trimming and J lost 4 bases; unmatched junction nucleotides: 8. As DNA, the CDR3 is TGTGCCAGCAGCGGGTTACGGGACAGGAGCACCGGGGAGCTGTTTTTT. Translated: CASSGLRDRSTGELFF. The complete variable domain, with remaining parts taken from reference TRBV9 and TRBJ2-2, reads DSGVTQTPKHLITATGQRVTLRCSPRSGDLSVYWYQQSLDQGLQFLIQYYNGEERAKGNILERFSAQQFPDLHSELNLSSLELGDSALYFCASSGLRDRSTGELFFGEGSRLTVL.

A single count supports this clone. The chain uses TRBV19 and TRBJ1-1, with TRBD1 matching 9 bases. Per the germline V gene, CDR1 is LNHDA and CDR2 is SQIVND (reference sequence). CDR3 length: 16 amino acids. The V gene end was trimmed by 2 bases and the J gene end by 2 bases; junction bases not matched to a gene: 6. In DNA form, the CDR3 reads TGTGCCAGTAGTATATTCGGGACAGGGAGCAACACTGAAGCTTTCTTT. It specifies CASSIFGTGSNTEAFF.

The chain carries TRBV30 and TRBJ1-5; TRBD1 is a possible D gene (6 bases). CDR1 is GTSNPN and CDR2 is SVGIG in the germline V gene (reference sequence). V lost 2 bases and J lost 3, with 14 bases in between. The CDR3 runs to 15 residues. CDR3 bases: TGTGCCTGGAGTTCGGGACAAACTTTCAATCAGCCCCAGCATTTT. As protein: CAWSSGQTFNQPQHF.

The chain carries TRBV10-3 and TRBJ1-1; 7 positions match TRBD1. V shed 0 bases, J shed 1 base, and the junction held 2 bases outside the gene matches. Germline CDR1 ENHRY, CDR2 SYGVKD. The CDR3 consists of 15 residues. The CDR3 here is CAISESKGANTEAFF. CDR3 in DNA: TGTGCCATCAGTGAGTCGAAGGGGGCGAACACTGAAGCTTTCTTT.

The gene calls are TRBV6-1 and TRBJ2-5; perhaps TRBD2 as D (6 bases). CDR3 length equals 16 residues. The V and J ends lost 2 bases and 0 bases respectively, with 13 bases between them. Germline CDR1 reads MNHNS; CDR2 reads SASEGT. The CDR3, as DNA: TGTGCCAGCAGTGAAATCGGGGGAGGCTACCAAGAGACCCAGTACTTC. Translated, it gives CASSEIGGGYQETQYF.